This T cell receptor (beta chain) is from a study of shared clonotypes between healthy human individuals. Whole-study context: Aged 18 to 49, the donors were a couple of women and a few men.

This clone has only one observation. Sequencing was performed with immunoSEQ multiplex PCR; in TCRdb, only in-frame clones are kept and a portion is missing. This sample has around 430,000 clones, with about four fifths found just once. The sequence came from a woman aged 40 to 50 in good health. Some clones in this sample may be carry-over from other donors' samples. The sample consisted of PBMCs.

CDR3 DNA sequence: TGCAGTGCCAGGGGGTCGGAGACCCAGTACTTC. It encodes CSARGSETQYF. The V call is TRBV20-1, the J call TRBJ2-5, with TRBD1 matching 7 bases. The J segment lost 5 bases and the V segment lost 6 bases, leaving 3 bases of the junction unmatched. Germline lookup yields CDR1 DFQATT and CDR2 SNEGSKA (reference sequence). The CDR3 covers 11 residues.